The sample holds many counts of the clone carrying this T cell receptor beta chain. This CDR3 region has 14 residues. J lost 3 bases, V lost 4 bases, and 6 bases had no gene match. CDR1 and CDR2 from the germline V gene are SNHLY and FYNNEI. Amplification from RNA transcripts yielded the TCR beta CDR3 regions. After a first-round RT-PCR with HTBI primers, a second-round multiplex PCR was run. TCRdb called the multiplex PCR reads again in MiXCR, with one record for every CDR3 protein. Seen here are roughly 600,000 distinct CDR3 sequences, under 45% observed once, and the top ten hold about 4.2%. The diagnosis combined clinical symptoms, thyroxine, TRAb, thyroid ultrasound and orbital computed tomography scans. This sample was taken from a study of Graves' ophthalmopathy and Graves' hyperthyroidism.

The specimen sequenced was peripheral blood or thyroid tissue (not recorded which). The receptor's source is an adult man with Graves' hyperthyroidism. V and J are TRBV2 and TRBJ2-7; 7 bases are a match to TRBD1. This chain's CDR3 is CASSVSRDSYEQYF. The DNA for the CDR3 is TGTGCCAGCAGTGTATCCCGGGACAGCTACGAGCAGTACTTC.